This TCR beta chain is drawn from a study of blood T cell repertoires in COVID-19. Looking at the study overall: Researchers got acute and convalescent COVID-19 samples from the United States, Italy and Spain. T cells, B-cell-depleted T cells, or PBMCs supplied cDNA or gDNA.

Germline CDR1 MGHRA, CDR2 YSYEKL. The CDR3 runs 14 residues. Original processing notes: Reference gene primers were amplified, and this amplification served to estimate nucleated cell counts. Sequencing used immunoSEQ multiplex PCR; TCRdb keeps in-frame clones, though not all of them. V and J calls and clone size are those listed in that table; D and trimming were worked out from the DNA. The table records approximately 130,000 clones, around 86% of them present only once. Note on this clone: At one of its ends the junction is not consistent with the germline gene, which may arise from a read error.

Sequencing input: peripheral blood. This receptor was identified in a woman aged 60 to 75 with active or convalescent COVID-19. The chain has TRBV4-1 and TRBJ1-2, with a possible D match to TRBD1 (5 bases). The CDR3 loop is CASTQTTGYYGYTF. CDR3 bases: TGCGCCAGCACCCAAACTACAGGATACTATGGCTACACCTTC.